The 2 T cell receptor beta chains in this list originate from one sample, sequenced in a study of T cell responses to AZD1222 COVID-19 vaccine. Clones were sequenced by immunoSEQ multiplex PCR, and TCRdb holds only the in-frame ones, with some missing. The sample holds 150,000 or so clones, about 95% seen once. The input for sequencing was peripheral blood, taken on day 0 of AZD1222 vaccination. Receptors were obtained from an adult in good health.

This chain uses TRBV21-1 with TRBJ1-2. TRBV21-1 is given as a pseudogene. The CDR3 runs 14 residues. CDR3 nucleotides: TGTGCCAGCAGCATGGCGGGACCCAAGGCCGGCTACACCTTC. Protein: CASSMAGPKAGYTF.

The genes are TRBV24-1 and TRBJ1-4, with D possibly TRBD1 on 5 matching bases. With 5 bases removed from V and 7 bases from J, the gap between germline ends came to 19 bases. Germline V gives CDR1 KGHDR, CDR2 SFDVKD. The CDR3 consists of 16 residues. In DNA form, the CDR3 reads TGTGCCACCAGTGCCTCGGGCCGCGCTGGGGGTGAAAAACTGTTTTTT. It translates to CATSASGRAGGEKLFF.